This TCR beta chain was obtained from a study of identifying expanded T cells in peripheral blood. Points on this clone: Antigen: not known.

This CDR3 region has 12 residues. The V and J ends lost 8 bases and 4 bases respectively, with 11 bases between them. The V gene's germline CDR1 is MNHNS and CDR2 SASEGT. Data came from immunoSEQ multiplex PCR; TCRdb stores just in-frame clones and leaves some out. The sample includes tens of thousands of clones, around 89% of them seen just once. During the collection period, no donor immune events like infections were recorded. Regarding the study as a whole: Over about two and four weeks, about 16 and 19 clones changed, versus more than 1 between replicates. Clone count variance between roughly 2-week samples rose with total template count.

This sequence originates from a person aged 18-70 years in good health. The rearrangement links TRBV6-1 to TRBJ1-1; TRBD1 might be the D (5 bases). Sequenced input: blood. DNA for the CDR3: TGTGCCAGCGGGGGGGAGGCCACTGAAGCTTTCTTT. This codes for CASGGEATEAFF.